This TCR beta chain emerged from a study of early T cells in non-severe SARS-CoV-2 infection. For the study at large: Unsorted whole-blood RNA was sequenced in bulk, leaving chains unpaired.

Study outcomes and limitations: The study's VDJdb matching favored anti-spike CD8 responses and missed private and CD4 specificities.

This clonotype was observed a handful of times. Its matching antigen is unknown. Researchers attached unique molecular identifiers to individual cDNA molecules. TCRdb itself ran the 5' RACE reads through MiXCR, one entry per CDR3 protein. This sample yields about 110,000 distinct CDR3 sequences, of which over 10% are seen a single time; less than 3.5% belongs to the top ten. The CDR3 runs to 17 residues. The trim removed 4 bases at V and 5 bases at J, leaving 13 bases unmatched. Looked up from germline, CDR1 is MNHEY and CDR2 is SMNVEV (reference sequence). The sequenced sample consisted of whole blood. The receptor comes from an adult who was a healthcare worker with PCR-confirmed SARS-CoV-2 infection or an uninfected control (not recorded which). This rearrangement joins TRBV27 to TRBJ2-1, with TRBD2 identical over 8 bases. CDR3 coding DNA: TGTGCCAGCAGTTCGGGGTGGGGGACTAGAGAAAACAATGAGCAGTTCTTC. Its translation: CASSSGWGTRENNEQFF.